The 20 T cell receptor beta chains below all came from one sample that was sequenced in a study of response to subunit inactivated influenza vaccine. TCRdb re-called the RT-PCR reads with MiXCR, one entry per CDR3 protein. Of hundreds of thousands of distinct CDR3 sequences in the sample, 12% were seen once. Sequences were derived from PBMCs from blood, sampled on the day of vaccination. The receptors were gathered from a man over 45 who received an inactivated influenza vaccine.

The table lists this clonotype with a count of one. V is TRBV6-2 or TRBV6-3 and J is TRBJ2-7; D is unresolved. CDR1 and CDR2 (germline): MNHEY, SVGEGT. The CDR3 extends over 16 amino acids. Trimming removed 1 base from V and 6 bases from J, with 19 bases in between. The CDR3 nucleotides are TGTGCCAGCAGTTACTTTTTGGGTCTGGCGAGATTCGAGCAGTACTTC. Protein product: CASSYFLGLARFEQYF.

J is TRBJ2-3 and V is TRBV29-1; 8 bases fit TRBD1. The V gene end was trimmed by 3 bases and the J gene end by 0 bases; junction bases not matched to a gene: 8. Germline CDR1 is SQVTM and CDR2 is ANQGSEA. This CDR3 is 16 amino acids long. The CDR3 region is CSVEGPYRGSTDTQYF. The CDR3 DNA is TGCAGCGTTGAGGGACCCTACAGGGGGAGCACAGATACGCAGTATTTT.

The V and J genes are TRBV5-1 and TRBJ2-6; unclear D gene. Germline loops: CDR1 SGHRS, CDR2 YFSETQ. With 5 bases removed from V and 3 bases from J, the gap between germline ends came to 9 bases. This CDR3 is built from 14 residues. CDR3 bases: TGCGCCAGCAGGGGCGCCTATGGGGCCAACGTCCTGACTTTC. Protein product: CASRGAYGANVLTF.

This clonotype was observed a handful of times. The rearrangement uses TRBV7-9 and TRBJ2-3; tentatively, D is TRBD2 (6 bases). Per the germline V gene, CDR1 is SEHNR and CDR2 is FQNEAQ (reference sequence). Deletions cut 1 base from V and 4 bases from J, with 12 bases between. CDR3 size: 15 residues. The CDR3: CASSLDGSAADTQYF. The CDR3 region has the DNA TGTGCCAGCAGCTTAGACGGGAGTGCAGCAGATACGCAGTATTTT.

The sample holds a few counts of this clonotype. The J gene is TRBJ2-7, the V gene TRBV16, with 9 bases fitting TRBD1. The germline V gene encodes CDR1 KGHSY and CDR2 FQNENV. The V and J ends lost 3 bases and 2 bases, in that order; junction bases with no gene match: 5. The CDR3 runs 15 residues. The CDR3: CASSHRQGVAYEQYF. In DNA form, the CDR3 reads TGTGCCAGCAGCCACAGACAGGGGGTAGCCTACGAGCAGTACTTC.

Details on this clonotype: An end of the junction differs from the germline gene, which may be a read error. The CDR3 sequence: CASGLVWGGEQYF. CDR3 DNA: TGCGCCAGCGGCTTGGTTTGGGGAGGCGAGCAGTACTTC. The rearrangement links TRBV5-1 to TRBJ2-7; a weak D match, TRBD2 (6 bases). The CDR3 covers 13 residues. Germline CDR1 and CDR2: SGHRS and YFSETQ.

In this sample, this clonotype turned up a few times. The V and J genes are TRBV7-9 and TRBJ2-7; 8 bases are a match to TRBD2. The length of the CDR3 is 15 residues. Germline assignment: CDR1 SEHNR and CDR2 FQNEAQ (reference sequence). The V gene end was trimmed by 6 bases and the J gene end by 5 bases; junction bases not matched to a gene: 12. CDR3: CASSYSGLESHEQYF. DNA for the CDR3: TGTGCCAGCAGTTACTCGGGACTAGAGTCCCACGAGCAGTACTTC.

V usage is TRBV27 and J usage is TRBJ1-5, with D perhaps TRBD1 (5 bases). CDR3 size: 14 residues. V lost 2 bases and J lost 3, with 8 bases in between. Germline CDR1 MNHEY, CDR2 SMNVEV (reference sequence). The DNA for the CDR3 is TGTGCCAGCAGTTTACAGGGCCCCAATCAGCCCCAGCATTTT. Its translation is CASSLQGPNQPQHF.

The chain combines TRBV5-1 with TRBJ2-7; D not certain. Deletions cut 3 bases from V and 5 bases from J, with 12 bases between. This CDR3 region has 13 residues. Germline CDR1 SGHRS, CDR2 YFSETQ. The CDR3, as DNA: TGCGCCAGCAGCTCGCCCCTCACCAACGAGCAGTACTTC. Translated, it gives CASSSPLTNEQYF.

The chain employs TRBV7-9 and TRBJ1-6; 8 nucleotides agree with TRBD1. V gave up 7 bases and J gave up 7 bases; unmatched junction bases: 9. The CDR3 runs 15 residues. The germline V gene encodes CDR1 SEHNR and CDR2 FQNEAQ (reference sequence). The CDR3: CASTPGTGINSPLHF. The DNA for the CDR3 is TGTGCCAGCACCCCAGGGACAGGAATCAATTCACCCCTCCACTTT.

This clonotype has only a few counts. The chain employs TRBV30 and TRBJ2-1; maybe TRBD2 (6 bases). Germline assignment: CDR1 GTSNPN and CDR2 SVGIG (reference sequence). CDR3 length: 13 amino acids. V shed 1 base and J shed 9 bases, with 13 bases lying between them. In DNA form, the CDR3 reads TGTGCCTGGAGTGCTCCCCCCGGGGGTGAGCAGTTCTTC. Amino acids: CAWSAPPGGEQFF.

The V gene is TRBV28, the J gene TRBJ2-1, with no clear D. Trimming stripped 5 bases from V and 10 bases from J, with 12 bases between. The CDR3 is 12 amino acids. Germline V gene sequence: CDR1 MDHEN, CDR2 SYDVKM. CDR3 sequence reads: CASSLQLGEQFF. The CDR3 coding sequence is TGTGCCAGCAGTCTCCAGTTAGGAGAGCAGTTCTTC.

This rearrangement joins TRBV30 to TRBJ2-7, with D unclear. The CDR3 has 11 amino acids. Deletions cut 1 base from V and 2 bases from J, with 3 bases between. Germline lookup yields CDR1 GTSNPN and CDR2 SVGIG (reference sequence). This chain's CDR3 is CAWSGAYEQYF. The CDR3 coding sequence is TGTGCCTGGAGTGGGGCCTACGAGCAGTACTTC. Together with reference TRBV30 and TRBJ2-7, the CDR3 gives the full variable domain: SQTIHQWPATLVQPVGSPLSLECTVEGTSNPNLYWYRQAAGRGLQLLFYSVGIGQISSEVPQNLSASRPQDRQFILSSKKLLLSDSGFYLCAWSGAYEQYFGPGTRLTVT.

The sample holds many counts of this clonotype. The rearrangement links TRBV29-1 to TRBJ2-6; D unresolved. Germline loops: CDR1 SQVTM, CDR2 ANQGSEA. The CDR3 is 15 residues long. The V end was cut by 7 bases, the J end by 0 bases, with 13 bases between. The CDR3 DNA sequence: TGCAGCGCTAACACCGTTAACTCTGGGGCCAACGTCCTGACTTTC. Its translation is CSANTVNSGANVLTF.

The gene calls are TRBV20-1 and TRBJ2-7; D is undetermined. V was shortened by 0 bases and J by 1 base, with 10 bases between the two germline ends. Germline CDR1 and CDR2: DFQATT and SNEGSKA (reference sequence). The CDR3 is made up of 14 amino acids. CDR3 region: CSARDIGRSYEQYF. Here the CDR3 DNA reads TGCAGTGCTAGAGACATTGGGCGGTCCTACGAGCAGTACTTC.

Remarks on this clonotype: This could be a read error, since a much larger clone is one nucleotide away. This chain connects TRBV28 to TRBJ2-4; 7 bases agree with TRBD2. V shed 6 bases, J shed 8 bases, and the junction held 10 bases outside the gene matches. Germline V gene data show CDR1 as MDHEN and CDR2 as SYDVKM. The CDR3 runs to 14 residues. The CDR3 DNA is TGTGCCAGCAGCTCAACCGGGGAGGGAGACATTCAGTACTTC. Encoded protein: CASSSTGEGDIQYF.

The chain links TRBV27 to TRBJ2-7; 7 nucleotides align to TRBD2. Germline V gene data show CDR1 as MNHEY and CDR2 as SMNVEV (reference sequence). CDR3 length: 13 amino acids. V dropped 6 bases and J dropped 3; count of bases not matched to a gene: 5. Here the CDR3 reads CASSASGIYEQYF. DNA of the CDR3: TGTGCCAGCAGCGCTAGCGGAATCTACGAGCAGTACTTC.

This clonotype came up a few times. V usage is TRBV7-2 and J usage is TRBJ2-4; 11 bases align to TRBD1. V lost 1 base to trimming and J lost 3 bases; unmatched junction nucleotides: 2. The CDR3 runs 16 residues. In germline, CDR1 is SGHTA, CDR2 FQGNSA. The CDR3 sequence is CASSLGGTGGKNIQYF. The DNA for the CDR3 is TGTGCCAGCAGCTTAGGCGGGACAGGGGGCAAAAACATTCAGTACTTC.

This clonotype came up many times. The V call is TRBV29-1, the J call TRBJ2-1; D might be TRBD2 (7 bases). There are 13 residues in the CDR3. The V gene's germline CDR1 is SQVTM and CDR2 ANQGSEA. V was trimmed by 7 bases and J by 9 bases, leaving 19 bases between them. The CDR3 DNA reads TGCAGCGCCCGGGGGGCCAGGTACGGTGAGCAGTTCTTC. Translation: CSARGARYGEQFF.

The chain is built from TRBV7-6 and TRBJ2-7, with D tentatively TRBD1 (8 bases). This CDR3 is built from 18 residues. The germline CDR1 and CDR2 sequences are SGHVS and FNYEAQ. V lost 5 bases, J lost 4 bases, and 27 bases lay in between. Here the CDR3 DNA reads TGTGCCAGCAGCATGATGGACAGGGTCGGGCGGGAGATGTACGAGCAGTACTTC. Translating gives CASSMMDRVGREMYEQYF.